This entry is about one T cell receptor beta chain. The antigen remains undetermined. This sample was included in a study of radiation and T cells in renal cell carcinoma. Study as a whole: Nephrectomy followed 15 Gy stereotactic body radiation by 4 weeks. Findings of the study overall: Without pretreatment biopsies, baseline tumor clonotype presence was undetermined.

Repertoires were generated with immunoSEQ multiplex PCR, while TCRdb's copy carries only in-frame clones and drops some. The table lists roughly 140,000 clones, approximately 90% of them singletons. Time point of the sample: blood 2 weeks post-SBRT. Treatment denoted: 15 Gy SBRT to primary tumor, nephrectomy 4 weeks later. Blood was sampled at baseline, 2 weeks and 4 weeks after SBRT. This specimen consisted of blood, obtained from a patient whose treatment included radiotherapy and nephrectomy. This clonotype originated in a woman aged 50 to 60 with renal cell carcinoma.

CDR3 residues: CASKGGQETQYF. CDR3 DNA sequence: TGTGCCAGTAAGGGGGGGCAGGAGACCCAGTACTTC. V gene TRBV2 combines with J gene TRBJ2-5, with D possibly matching TRBD2 (7 bases). CDR3 length: 12 residues. The V gene lost 9 bases and the J gene lost 5 bases, with 13 bases spanning the gap. The germline CDR1 and CDR2 sequences are SNHLY and FYNNEI.